Listed here are 28 T cell receptor beta chains from one sample, sequenced in a study of post-analysis software for immune sequencing data. Findings and limits, study-wide: Elevated frequency relative to controls characterized four to six TRBV segments in patients, TRBV5-6, TRBV5-1 and TRBV20-1 among them.

Which antigens these TCRs recognize remains unknown. Each TCR beta cDNA library carried unique molecular identifiers. TCRdb used MiXCR to reprocess the PCR reads, holding one entry per CDR3 protein. The sample has more than 500,000 distinct CDR3 sequences, around a third seen once. Sequences were obtained from blood. These receptors originate from a girl under 18 with multiple sclerosis.

This sequence joins TRBV20-1 and TRBJ2-1; 7 nucleotides line up with TRBD2. The CDR3 loop spans 15 amino acids. With 3 bases clipped from V and 4 bases from J, the junction kept 9 bases outside the gene matches. Germline assignment: CDR1 DFQATT and CDR2 SNEGSKA (reference sequence). This CDR3 is CSARKRGGGYNEQFF. In DNA, the CDR3 is TGCAGTGCTAGGAAGAGGGGCGGGGGATACAATGAGCAGTTCTTC.

The J gene is TRBJ2-1, the V gene TRBV5-6; D gene uncertain. V lost 5 bases and J 0 bases, leaving 15 bases between the germline ends. CDR1 and CDR2 (germline): SGHDT, YYEEEE. The CDR3 loop spans 16 amino acids. The CDR3 protein is CASSYEASSSYNEQFF. The CDR3 nucleotides are TGTGCCAGCAGTTATGAGGCCTCCAGCTCCTACAATGAGCAGTTCTTC. The variable domain in full, with the rest retrieved from reference TRBV5-6 and TRBJ2-1, is DAGVTQSPTHLIKTRGQQVTLRCSPKSGHDTVSWYQQALGQGPQFIFQYYEEEERQRGNFPDRFSGHQFPNYSSELNVNALLLGDSALYLCASSYEASSSYNEQFFGPGTRLTVL.

This clonotype was counted only a few times. This sequence joins TRBV20-1 and TRBJ2-7, with a tentative D call TRBD1 (5 bases). Germline assignment: CDR1 DFQATT and CDR2 SNEGSKA (reference sequence). Trimming removed 0 bases at V and 0 bases at J, with 12 bases between. CDR3 length equals 15 residues. The CDR3, as DNA: TGCAGTGCTAGAGATCTCCAGGGTAGCTCCTACGAGCAGTACTTC. Amino acid sequence: CSARDLQGSSYEQYF.

This chain connects TRBV5-6 to TRBJ2-1; TRBD1 or TRBD2 may be the D gene (5 bases each). V gave up 4 bases and J gave up 4 bases, with 15 bases separating them. Looked up from germline, CDR1 is SGHDT and CDR2 is YYEEEE. The CDR3 loop spans 15 amino acids. CDR3 in amino acids: CASSGWGILYNEQFF. CDR3 sequence (DNA): TGTGCCAGCAGCGGGTGGGGGATCCTGTACAATGAGCAGTTCTTC.

The chain recombines TRBV20-1 with TRBJ1-4; D remains unclear. Trimming cost V 0 bases and J 7 bases, with 12 bases left between them. Germline loops: CDR1 DFQATT, CDR2 SNEGSKA (reference sequence). The CDR3 is made up of 14 amino acids. CDR3: CSARDYRLGEKLFF. CDR3 bases: TGCAGTGCTAGAGATTACAGACTAGGTGAAAAACTGTTTTTT.

This clonotype was observed a few times. The V and J genes are TRBV6-6 and TRBJ1-5; unclear D gene. Germline loops: CDR1 MNHNY, CDR2 SVGAGI (reference sequence). The CDR3 length is 14 residues. Trimming took off 0 bases at V and 2 bases at J, with 5 bases between the two ends. This CDR3 reads CASSYSGRNQPQHF. CDR3 bases: TGTGCCAGCAGTTACTCAGGGCGCAATCAGCCCCAGCATTTT.

V and J are TRBV5-6 and TRBJ2-7; TRBD1 aligns across 7 bases. The CDR3 contains 15 residues. The germline V gene has CDR1 SGHDT and CDR2 YYEEEE. With 4 bases clipped from V and 6 bases from J, the junction kept 13 bases outside the gene matches. Here the CDR3 reads CASSRSHRGYGEQYF. The CDR3 DNA reads TGTGCCAGCAGCCGCAGCCACAGGGGATATGGCGAGCAGTACTTC.

V usage is TRBV5-4 and J usage is TRBJ1-2, with D unclear. Germline V gives CDR1 SGHNT, CDR2 YYREEE (reference sequence). There are 14 residues in the CDR3. V lost 5 bases, J lost 5 bases, and 16 bases lay in between. The CDR3 DNA reads as TGTGCCAGCAGTTTCCCTGGACCGCGATATGGCTACACCTTC. Amino acids: CASSFPGPRYGYTF.

This clonotype was detected only once. The rearrangement uses TRBV11-2 and TRBJ2-1; D is undetermined. Germline CDR1 SGHAT, CDR2 FQNNGV. The CDR3 is made up of 16 amino acids. Trimming shortened V by 4 bases and J by 3 bases, and 16 bases separated the two germline ends. The CDR3 DNA reads as TGTGCCAGCAGCTCCAAGTGGGATTTTTTCTACAATGAGCAGTTCTTC. This gives the protein CASSSKWDFFYNEQFF.

This chain connects TRBV20-1 to TRBJ2-3; 8 bases fit TRBD2. Unmatched junction bases numbered 7, after V lost 4 bases and J lost 4 bases. This CDR3 region has 14 residues. Germline V lookup: CDR1 DFQATT, CDR2 SNEGSKA (reference sequence). CDR3 nucleotide sequence: TGCAGTGCTATTAGCGGGGCGGGGGCAGATACGCAGTATTTT. Translation: CSAISGAGADTQYF.

The chain joins TRBV14 to TRBJ2-3, with D unclear. The CDR3 has 13 amino acids. From germline, CDR1 is SGHDN and CDR2 FVKESK. Trimming stripped 4 bases from V and 4 bases from J, with 9 bases between. The CDR3: CASSPQPADTQYF. As DNA, the CDR3 is TGTGCCAGCAGCCCCCAGCCGGCAGATACGCAGTATTTT. Looking up the rest from reference TRBV14 and TRBJ2-3 gives the full variable domain: EAGVTQFPSHSVIEKGQTVTLRCDPISGHDNLYWYRRVMGKEIKFLLHFVKESKQDESGMPNNRFLAERTGGTYSTLKVQPAELEDSGVYFCASSPQPADTQYFGPGTRLTVL.

This clonotype has a handful of counts. The genes are TRBV29-1 and TRBJ2-1, with D unresolved. V was pared by 3 bases and J by 4 bases, with 13 bases between. CDR1 SQVTM and CDR2 ANQGSEA come from the germline V gene. The CDR3 covers 14 residues. CDR3 amino acids: CSVDRLVEYNEQFF. The CDR3 region has the DNA TGCAGCGTTGATCGGCTAGTCGAATACAATGAGCAGTTCTTC.

In this sample, this clonotype turned up a few times. The chain couples TRBV7-9 to TRBJ2-1; 8 positions match TRBD2. Germline V gene data show CDR1 as SEHNR and CDR2 as FQNEAQ (reference sequence). V shed 4 bases and J 0 bases; nucleotides not matched to a gene: 11. The CDR3 contains 18 residues. In DNA form, the CDR3 reads TGTGCCAGCAGCTCGACCGATATAGCGGGGAGCTCCTACAATGAGCAGTTCTTC. Amino acids: CASSSTDIAGSSYNEQFF.

In this sample, this clonotype turned up a few times. This sequence joins TRBV7-9 and TRBJ2-5, with D possibly TRBD2 on 5 matching bases. Between the trimmed V and J ends, which lost 5 bases and 0 bases, there was a span of 10 bases. Germline V CDR1 and CDR2: SEHNR, FQNEAQ (reference sequence). The CDR3 length is 14 residues. Written as DNA, the CDR3 is TGTGCCAGCAGCCCTGGGGAGTACCAAGAGACCCAGTACTTC. Amino acid sequence: CASSPGEYQETQYF.

The CDR3 DNA is TGTGCCAGCAGTGACAATCGCCAAACGAGTCACAATCAGCCCCAGCATTTT. Amino acid sequence: CASSDNRQTSHNQPQHF. This chain joins TRBV2 and TRBJ1-5; D is ambiguous. CDR3 size: 17 residues. Germline V CDR1 and CDR2: SNHLY, FYNNEI. The ends were cut back, 3 bases at V and 3 bases at J, with 18 bases in the middle.

V is TRBV20-1 and J is TRBJ1-4; D unclear. There are 13 residues in the CDR3. In germline, CDR1 is DFQATT, CDR2 SNEGSKA (reference sequence). Trimming shortened V by 6 bases and J by 0 bases, and 8 bases separated the two germline ends. CDR3 amino acids: CSAQFATNEKLFF. CDR3 nucleotides: TGCAGTGCGCAATTTGCAACTAATGAAAAACTGTTTTTT.

V usage is TRBV20-1 and J usage is TRBJ1-2, with 8 bases fitting TRBD1. The CDR3 runs 12 residues. V dropped 5 bases and J dropped 1; count of bases not matched to a gene: 0. CDR1 is DFQATT, CDR2 SNEGSKA, per germline (reference sequence). In DNA form, the CDR3 reads TGCAGTGCTGGACAGGGTAACTATGGCTACACCTTC. As protein: CSAGQGNYGYTF.

This clonotype occurred a few times. V and J are TRBV5-1 and TRBJ1-1; 7 bases agree with TRBD1. V shed 3 bases, J shed 11 bases, and the junction held 16 bases outside the gene matches. The CDR3 extends over 15 amino acids. The germline gives CDR1 SGHRS, CDR2 YFSETQ. The CDR3 loop reads CASSSLLDRTATAFF. The CDR3 DNA reads TGCGCCAGCAGCTCGCTCCTGGACAGGACAGCAACGGCTTTCTTT.

This chain connects TRBV18 to TRBJ1-1; maybe TRBD1 (5 bases). Trimming took 6 bases from V and 0 from J, leaving 11 bases between them. Germline assignment: CDR1 KGHSH and CDR2 LQKENI. CDR3 length: 14 residues. The CDR3 protein is CASSARDMNTEAFF. The CDR3 DNA sequence: TGTGCCAGCTCGGCCAGGGATATGAACACTGAAGCTTTCTTT. Using reference TRBV18 and TRBJ1-1 for the parts outside the CDR3, the full variable domain is NAGVMQNPRHLVRRRGQEARLRCSPMKGHSHVYWYRQLPEEGLKFMVYLQKENIIDESGMPKERFSAEFPKEGPSILRIQQVVRGDSAAYFCASSARDMNTEAFFGQGTRLTVV.

The chain has TRBV12-3 or TRBV12-4 and TRBJ2-1; perhaps TRBD2 as D (7 bases). The germline V and J ends were trimmed by 3 bases and 10 bases, with 10 bases remaining between them. The CDR3 length is 12 residues. CDR3 residues: CASSLGGQEQFF. CDR3 bases: TGTGCCAGCAGTTTGGGGGGGCAGGAGCAGTTCTTC.

This clonotype was observed once. The junction departs from germline at one end; a sequencing error may be responsible. The chain employs TRBV15 and TRBJ1-2; 9 nucleotides line up with TRBD1. There are 14 residues in the CDR3. Germline CDR1 reads LNHNV; CDR2 reads YYDKDF (reference sequence). The CDR3 region has the DNA TGTGCCGCCAGCGACCGGGACAGGGCATATGGCTACACCTTC. It yields the protein CAASDRDRAYGYTF.

This clonotype has just a few counts. J is TRBJ1-2 and V is TRBV7-2; 8 bases agree with TRBD1. The CDR3 covers 13 residues. Germline V CDR1 and CDR2: SGHTA, FQGNSA. Losses at the gene ends were 4 bases for V and 11 bases for J; bases not matched to a gene: 9. CDR3 protein: CASSSRRDRRYTF. The CDR3 DNA follows: TGTGCCAGCAGCTCCCGACGGGACAGGAGGTACACCTTC.

This clonotype has a handful of counts. The V and J genes are TRBV3-1 and TRBJ2-7; TRBD1 might be the D (6 bases). CDR3 length: 13 amino acids. Germline lookup yields CDR1 LGHDT and CDR2 YNNKEL (reference sequence). Trimming took 1 base from V and 6 from J, leaving 10 bases between them. This CDR3 is CASSQVRGSEQYF. The DNA for the CDR3 is TGTGCCAGCAGCCAAGTGAGGGGGAGCGAGCAGTACTTC.

There are a few counts of this clonotype. This chain links TRBV24-1 with TRBJ1-2; TRBD1 agrees at 7 bases. From germline, CDR1 is KGHDR and CDR2 SFDVKD. V gave up 3 bases and J gave up 5 bases; unmatched junction bases: 2. This CDR3 has 13 amino acids. The CDR3 loop is CATSDRGLYGYTF. DNA of the CDR3: TGTGCCACCAGTGATAGGGGGCTGTATGGCTACACCTTC.

This clonotype was observed a handful of times. The rearrangement links TRBV5-8 to TRBJ1-2, with D possibly matching TRBD1 (5 bases). Germline V gene sequence: CDR1 SGHTS, CDR2 YDEGEE. The CDR3 length is 14 residues. V lost 0 bases to trimming and J lost 4 bases, with 10 bases between them. The CDR3 protein is CASSLVGAVYGYTF. The CDR3 DNA is TGTGCCAGCAGCTTGGTAGGGGCCGTCTATGGCTACACCTTC.

The gene calls are TRBV7-6 and TRBJ2-5; 10 bases align to TRBD2. The trim removed 0 bases at V and 4 bases at J, leaving 5 bases unmatched. The CDR3 covers 16 residues. Germline loops: CDR1 SGHVS, CDR2 FNYEAQ. Here the CDR3 reads CASSLAGAGGLETQYF. CDR3 nucleotide sequence: TGTGCCAGCAGCTTAGCAGGAGCGGGGGGGCTAGAGACCCAGTACTTC.

This clonotype was detected only a few times. The rearrangement links TRBV20-1 to TRBJ1-2, with a possible D match to TRBD1 (5 bases). Trimming pared 0 bases from V and 2 bases from J, leaving 13 bases between. Germline values: CDR1 DFQATT, CDR2 SNEGSKA (reference sequence). The CDR3 is 15 amino acids. The CDR3: CSARDLRGDNYGYTF. DNA for the CDR3: TGCAGTGCTAGAGATCTGAGAGGGGACAACTATGGCTACACCTTC.

The rearrangement uses TRBV3-1 and TRBJ2-7; D is uncertain. Per germline, CDR1 LGHDT and CDR2 YNNKEL (reference sequence). V was pared by 3 bases and J by 10 bases, with 10 bases between. The length of the CDR3 is 11 residues. The CDR3 nucleotides read TGTGCCAGCAGCCACTCGGACCTACAGTACTTC. This encodes CASSHSDLQYF.